Below, 18 T cell receptor beta chains from the same sample are listed, as sequenced in a study of technical replicates of blood from a handful of donors. The protocol was immunoSEQ multiplex PCR, while the TCRdb copy is restricted to in-frame clones and leaves out a portion. The sample includes about 83,000 clones, roughly 94% seen only once; the top ten take 0.25%. Source material: T cells isolated from PBMCs. The receptors were sampled from a human donor in good health.

The gene calls are TRBV7-6 and TRBJ2-3; D may be TRBD2 (5 bases). V gave up 5 bases and J gave up 4 bases, with 16 bases separating them. The CDR3 is 15 residues long. The germline gives CDR1 SGHVS, CDR2 FNYEAQ. CDR3 sequence: CASSTPGSPSDTQYF. CDR3 coding DNA: TGTGCCAGCAGCACGCCGGGGAGCCCTTCAGATACGCAGTATTTT.

The chain employs TRBV27 and TRBJ1-6; 7 nucleotides line up with TRBD1. Germline CDR1 and CDR2: MNHEY and SMNVEV (reference sequence). V trimming: 11 bases; J trimming: 6 bases; junction bases outside the gene matches: 13. The length of the CDR3 is 15 residues. CDR3 sequence (DNA): TGTGCCTCCAATCCGGGACAGAGTCTTAATTCACCCCTCCACTTT. Amino acids: CASNPGQSLNSPLHF.

J is TRBJ2-1 and V is TRBV6-5; weak D call: TRBD2 (6 bases). The CDR3 totals 15 residues. Trimming stripped 8 bases from V and 5 bases from J, with 19 bases between. Germline assignment: CDR1 MNHEY and CDR2 SVGAGI. CDR3 protein: CASRDGGSGNNEQFF. The CDR3 DNA reads as TGTGCCAGCCGCGATGGGGGGAGCGGAAACAATGAGCAGTTCTTC.

V and J are TRBV2 and TRBJ1-2; 7 bases are a match to TRBD1. V lost 4 bases, J lost 1 base, and 3 bases stayed unmatched. Germline V gene data show CDR1 as SNHLY and CDR2 as FYNNEI. CDR3 length: 14 amino acids. The DNA for the CDR3 is TGTGCCAGCAGTGCTCGACAGGGTAACTATGGCTACACCTTC. Translating it yields CASSARQGNYGYTF. The variable domain in full, with the rest retrieved from reference TRBV2 and TRBJ1-2, is EPEVTQTPSHQVTQMGQEVILRCVPISNHLYFYWYRQILGQKVEFLVSFYNNEISEKSEIFDDQFSVERPDGSNFTLKIRSTKLEDSAMYFCASSARQGNYGYTFGSGTRLTVV.

The DNA of the CDR3 is TGTGCCAGTAAGGGGACACAGAATAATCAGCCCCAGCATTTT. Its translation is CASKGTQNNQPQHF. The chain employs TRBV19 and TRBJ1-5; TRBD1 might be the D (6 bases). V lost 7 bases and J 4 bases, leaving 14 bases between the germline ends. Germline lookup yields CDR1 LNHDA and CDR2 SQIVND (reference sequence). This CDR3 has 14 residues.

The J gene is TRBJ2-7, the V gene TRBV11-2; D uncertain. Germline values: CDR1 SGHAT, CDR2 FQNNGV. Trimming removed 5 bases from V and 3 bases from J, with 14 bases in between. This CDR3 comprises 14 residues. The DNA for the CDR3 is TGTGCCAGCAGCCCTATGGCGGTTGTCTACGAGCAGTACTTC. Translation: CASSPMAVVYEQYF.

The rearrangement links TRBV28 to TRBJ1-2; 8 bases align to TRBD1. CDR3 length: 14 residues. Trimming removed 10 bases from V and 3 bases from J; junction bases left unmatched: 10. The germline V gene has CDR1 MDHEN and CDR2 SYDVKM. The CDR3 reads CATTTGVGDYGYTF. CDR3 in DNA: TGTGCCACTACGACAGGGGTAGGGGACTATGGCTACACCTTC.

The chain uses TRBV14 and TRBJ2-7, with unresolved D. Looked up from germline, CDR1 is SGHDN and CDR2 is FVKESK. Trimming removed 1 base at V and 4 bases at J, with 5 bases between. The CDR3 runs to 12 residues. The chain's CDR3 is CASSQVPYEQYF. DNA for the CDR3: TGTGCCAGCAGCCAAGTTCCGTACGAGCAGTACTTC.

The chain employs TRBV6-1 and TRBJ2-7, with a possible D match to TRBD1 (5 bases). Trimming left V 11 bases short and J 2 bases short, with 22 bases between. Germline assignment: CDR1 MNHNS and CDR2 SASEGT. The CDR3 extends over 15 amino acids. The CDR3 nucleotides are TGTGCCGCAGGAAAGAAAAGACAGTCTCCCTACGAGCAGTACTTC. As protein: CAAGKKRQSPYEQYF.

The V and J genes are TRBV5-1 and TRBJ2-5; D call uncertain. Germline V gene lookup returns CDR1 SGHRS and CDR2 YFSETQ. The V end lost 5 bases, the J end lost 3 bases, and 8 bases lay between the germline ends. This CDR3 has 12 residues. CDR3 bases: TGCGCCAGCAGTCGAGATGAAGAGACCCAGTACTTC. This encodes CASSRDEETQYF.

As regards this clone: Different DNA sequences within this sample yield the same CDR3. The chain couples TRBV6-5 to TRBJ1-5; no reliable D call. Trimming shortened V by 0 bases and J by 7 bases, and 7 bases separated the two germline ends. Germline values: CDR1 MNHEY, CDR2 SVGAGI. The CDR3 runs to 13 residues. CDR3 sequence (DNA): TGTGCCAGCAGTTACTCGAGAGGGCAGCCCCAGCATTTT. Its protein is CASSYSRGQPQHF.

The rearrangement uses TRBV2 and TRBJ2-5; D is undetermined. This CDR3 contains 12 residues. Looked up from germline, CDR1 is SNHLY and CDR2 is FYNNEI. Trimming took 6 bases from V and 3 from J, leaving 8 bases between them. CDR3 coding DNA: TGTGCCAGCAGCGGAACTAAAGAGACCCAGTACTTC. This translates into CASSGTKETQYF.

The V gene is TRBV4-1, the J gene TRBJ1-6, with unresolved D. V shed 2 bases and J shed 5 bases, with 7 bases lying between them. Germline V gives CDR1 MGHRA, CDR2 YSYEKL. The CDR3 loop spans 14 amino acids. The CDR3 DNA sequence: TGCGCCAGCAGCCAAACGCGTAATAATTCACCCCTCCACTTT. It encodes CASSQTRNNSPLHF.

J is TRBJ2-7 and V is TRBV10-2; tentatively, D is TRBD1 (6 bases). V was clipped by 5 bases and J by 3 bases, with 11 bases between them. Germline V lookup: CDR1 WSHSY, CDR2 SAAADI. The length of the CDR3 is 13 residues. The chain's CDR3 is CASSSGHNYEQYF. The DNA of the CDR3 is TGCGCCAGCAGTTCGGGACACAACTACGAGCAGTACTTC.

The V call is TRBV5-1, the J call TRBJ1-1, with D perhaps matching TRBD1 (5 bases). V was pared by 3 bases and J by 4 bases, with 13 bases between. CDR3 length: 14 amino acids. CDR1 and CDR2 (germline): SGHRS, YFSETQ. CDR3 amino acids: CASSSRSDSTEAFF. The CDR3 DNA reads as TGCGCCAGCAGCTCGAGATCTGACAGCACTGAAGCTTTCTTT.

This rearrangement joins TRBV19 to TRBJ1-1; D is unclear. The CDR3 covers 13 residues. Trimming left V 4 bases short and J 0 bases short, with 6 bases between. Germline CDR1 is LNHDA and CDR2 is SQIVND (reference sequence). The CDR3 bases are TGTGCCAGTAGTAACACAGTGAACACTGAAGCTTTCTTT. Translating gives CASSNTVNTEAFF. Combining the CDR3 with reference TRBV19 and TRBJ1-1 gives the whole variable domain DGGITQSPKYLFRKEGQNVTLSCEQNLNHDAMYWYRQDPGQGLRLIYYSQIVNDFQKGDIAEGYSVSREKKESFPLTVTSAQKNPTAFYLCASSNTVNTEAFFGQGTRLTVV.

The DNA of the CDR3 is TGTGCCAGCAGCCCACGACAGGACGGTTCAGTGCAGTACTTC. This gives the protein CASSPRQDGSVQYF. The chain has TRBV7-9 and TRBJ2-7, with D possibly being TRBD1 (6 bases). Deletions cut 5 bases from V and 9 bases from J, with 20 bases between. The germline CDR1 and CDR2 sequences are SEHNR and FQNEAQ (reference sequence). This CDR3 has 14 amino acids.

The rearrangement links TRBV21-1 to TRBJ2-1; the DNA was not compared with TRBD2, the D call given in the table. TRBV21-1 is tagged as a pseudogene. The CDR3 totals 15 residues. The CDR3 is CASSKVWTPNNEQFF. The CDR3 DNA reads TGTGCCAGCAGCAAAGTATGGACTCCTAACAATGAGCAGTTCTTC.